Listed here are 31 T cell receptor beta chains from one sample, sequenced in a study of T cell responses to AZD1222 COVID-19 vaccine. Using immunoSEQ multiplex PCR, the repertoire was profiled, and TCRdb retains in-frame clones only, with some absent. The sample has about 150,000 clones, roughly 89% seen once; the top ten hold around 1%. Sample: peripheral blood, taken 28 days after the second AZD1222 dose. The source of these receptors is an adult who received the AZD1222 COVID-19 vaccine.

V gene TRBV3-1 (or the pseudogene TRBV3-2) combines with J gene TRBJ1-1, with 10 bases that match TRBD1. Germline trimming cut 5 bases from V and 4 bases from J; bases unmatched to any gene: 7. From germline, CDR1 is LGHDT and CDR2 YNNKEL (reference sequence). The CDR3 loop spans 15 amino acids. The CDR3 DNA follows: TGTGCCAGCAGCAACGACAGGGGGCGCGTCACTGAAGCTTTCTTT. This sequence encodes CASSNDRGRVTEAFF.

The rearrangement uses TRBV7-2 and TRBJ2-7; 9 positions match TRBD1. This CDR3 is built from 16 residues. Unmatched junction bases numbered 10, after V lost 2 bases and J lost 5 bases. Germline CDR1 reads SGHTA; CDR2 reads FQGNSA. This chain's CDR3 is CASSLNLGQGVHEQYF. CDR3 in DNA: TGTGCCAGCAGCTTAAATCTGGGACAGGGTGTCCACGAGCAGTACTTC.

The V and J genes are TRBV15 and TRBJ2-7; D is possibly TRBD2 (6 bases). V was shortened by 5 bases and J by 3 bases, with 8 bases between the two germline ends. Per the germline V gene, CDR1 is LNHNV and CDR2 is YYDKDF (reference sequence). The CDR3 runs to 12 residues. The chain's CDR3 is CATSLGGYEQYF. The CDR3 nucleotides read TGTGCCACCAGCCTCGGGGGCTACGAGCAGTACTTC.

This clone has a single count. The CDR3 protein is CASRPTGTVNEKLFF. CDR3 DNA sequence: TGTGCCAGTAGACCCACCGGGACAGTTAATGAAAAACTGTTTTTT. The chain carries TRBV19 and TRBJ1-4, with TRBD1 identical over 7 bases. Trimming cost V 6 bases and J 4 bases; bases outside gene matches: 8. The length of the CDR3 is 15 residues. CDR1 is LNHDA and CDR2 is SQIVND in the germline V gene (reference sequence). Full variable domain (rest looked up from reference TRBV19 and TRBJ1-4): DGGITQSPKYLFRKEGQNVTLSCEQNLNHDAMYWYRQDPGQGLRLIYYSQIVNDFQKGDIAEGYSVSREKKESFPLTVTSAQKNPTAFYLCASRPTGTVNEKLFFGSGTQLSVL.

The rearrangement joins TRBV6-1 to TRBJ1-5, with D uncertain. Germline V gives CDR1 MNHNS, CDR2 SASEGT. The CDR3 consists of 18 residues. V dropped 2 bases and J dropped 0 bases, with 17 bases sitting between them. The CDR3 DNA is TGTGCCAGCAGTGAATTCGCCCCGGGCAGATATAGCAATCAGCCCCAGCATTTT. This codes for CASSEFAPGRYSNQPQHF.

The chain recombines TRBV7-9 with TRBJ1-1; no clear D. V was clipped by 1 base and J by 4 bases, with 10 bases between them. This CDR3 is 14 amino acids long. Looked up from germline, CDR1 is SEHNR and CDR2 is FQNEAQ (reference sequence). CDR3 protein: CASSLDQRRTEAFF. The CDR3 nucleotides read TGTGCCAGCAGCTTAGATCAGCGGCGCACTGAAGCTTTCTTT.

V usage is TRBV6-2 or TRBV6-3 and J usage is TRBJ2-3, with unresolved D. The CDR3 loop spans 15 amino acids. Germline CDR1 reads MNHEY; CDR2 reads SVGEGT. V was cut by 2 bases and J by 6 bases, with 15 bases left in between. DNA for the CDR3: TGTGCCAGCAGTTACGGCTCCTACGGAGCGGATACGCAGTATTTT. Translation gives CASSYGSYGADTQYF.

CDR3 sequence reads: CASSTTTGGRYQPQHF. CDR3 nucleotides: TGTGCCAGTAGTACCACTACAGGGGGCAGATATCAGCCCCAGCATTTT. J is TRBJ1-5 and V is TRBV19, with TRBD1 matching 9 bases. Germline-derived CDR1 and CDR2 are LNHDA and SQIVND (reference sequence). The CDR3 has 16 amino acids. V lost 4 bases and J lost 5; bases outside the gene matches: 9.

The CDR3 protein is CASSMGRGANYGYTF. For the CDR3, the DNA is TGTGCCAGTAGTATGGGCAGAGGAGCTAACTATGGCTACACCTTC. This chain uses TRBV19 with TRBJ1-2; no clear D. Germline CDR1 and CDR2: LNHDA and SQIVND (reference sequence). This CDR3 region has 15 residues. The V end lost 3 bases, the J end lost 0 bases, and 11 bases lay between the germline ends.

The V gene is TRBV3-1 (or the pseudogene TRBV3-2), the J gene TRBJ1-6, with 8 bases matching TRBD1. The CDR3 runs to 17 residues. J gave up 0 bases and V 5 bases, and 6 bases lay outside the gene matches. Germline CDR1 reads LGHDT; CDR2 reads YNNKEL (reference sequence). This CDR3 reads CASSGTGGSSYNSPLHF. DNA of the CDR3: TGTGCCAGCAGCGGCACAGGGGGTAGCTCCTATAATTCACCCCTCCACTTT.

The chain carries TRBV6-2 or TRBV6-3 and TRBJ1-5, with TRBD1 as a possible D gene (5 bases). V dropped 0 bases and J dropped 0 bases, with 18 bases sitting between them. The CDR3 is 19 amino acids. Germline V CDR1 and CDR2: MNHEY, SVGEGT. For the CDR3, the DNA is TGTGCCAGCAGTTACTCGTTGGGGGTAGGGCAGCGTAGCAATCAGCCCCAGCATTTT. It codes for CASSYSLGVGQRSNQPQHF.

This clone has only one observation. The chain carries TRBV2 and TRBJ1-6, with D unclear. CDR3 size: 15 residues. Germline CDR1 SNHLY, CDR2 FYNNEI. V was shortened by 7 bases and J by 8 bases, with 18 bases between the two germline ends. Here the CDR3 DNA reads TGTGCCAGCATGGCCAGTATAGCCAACTATTCACCCCTCCACTTT. Its protein is CASMASIANYSPLHF.

V and J are TRBV6-6 and TRBJ2-7; perhaps TRBD1 as D (6 bases). The V and J ends lost 6 bases and 0 bases respectively, with 12 bases between them. Germline V gene sequence: CDR1 MNHNY, CDR2 SVGAGI (reference sequence). This CDR3 comprises 14 residues. CDR3 region: CASSVRDTSYEQYF. The CDR3 DNA follows: TGTGCCAGCAGCGTCCGGGACACCTCCTACGAGCAGTACTTC.

This CDR3 reads CASSSKFGTGTGTDTQYF. The CDR3 DNA reads as TGTGCCAGCAGCTCCAAATTTGGGACCGGGACAGGAACAGATACGCAGTATTTT. The chain couples TRBV11-2 to TRBJ2-3; 8 positions match TRBD1. V lost 4 bases and J lost 3; bases outside the gene matches: 15. The CDR3 runs to 18 residues. Germline V gives CDR1 SGHAT, CDR2 FQNNGV. Filled out from reference TRBV11-2 and TRBJ2-3, the complete variable domain reads EAGVAQSPRYKIIEKRQSVAFWCNPISGHATLYWYQQILGQGPKLLIQFQNNGVVDDSQLPKDRFSAERLKGVDSTLKIQPAKLEDSAVYLCASSSKFGTGTGTDTQYFGPGTRLTVL.

The rearrangement links TRBV6-5 to TRBJ1-2; 8 positions agree with TRBD1. The CDR3 is 14 amino acids. V lost 5 bases to trimming and J lost 3 bases; unmatched junction nucleotides: 5. The germline gives CDR1 MNHEY, CDR2 SVGAGI. The CDR3 DNA follows: TGTGCCAGCAGTCCGGACAGGGTCTACTATGGCTACACCTTC. It translates to CASSPDRVYYGYTF.

The V call is TRBV6-6, the J call TRBJ2-5; the match to TRBD1 covers 8 bases. Looked up from germline, CDR1 is MNHNY and CDR2 is SVGAGI (reference sequence). V dropped 9 bases and J dropped 4; count of bases not matched to a gene: 7. CDR3 length equals 13 residues. CDR3 protein: CASGQGQGETQYF. The CDR3 nucleotides are TGTGCCAGTGGACAGGGACAAGGAGAGACCCAGTACTTC.

The chain carries TRBV11-2 and TRBJ1-6; no definite D call. The CDR3 loop spans 13 amino acids. Germline V gene lookup returns CDR1 SGHAT and CDR2 FQNNGV. V lost 4 bases, J lost 13 bases, and 14 bases lay in between. CDR3 DNA sequence: TGTGCCAGCAGCTCAGGTGGTTGGGAGCCCCTCCACTTT. Its protein product is CASSSGGWEPLHF.

The chain recombines TRBV5-8 with TRBJ2-2; maybe TRBD2 (5 bases). V dropped 2 bases and J dropped 4 bases, with 12 bases sitting between them. Germline V gives CDR1 SGHTS, CDR2 YDEGEE. The CDR3 totals 15 residues. In DNA, the CDR3 is TGTGCCAGCAGCTTTCGGGGTATGGGCACCGGGGAGCTGTTTTTT. It translates to CASSFRGMGTGELFF.

This clone was found a few times. The chain joins TRBV5-1 to TRBJ2-1; tentative D call: TRBD2 (5 bases). Between the trimmed V and J ends, which lost 4 bases and 8 bases, there was a span of 7 bases. Germline V gene lookup returns CDR1 SGHRS and CDR2 YFSETQ. CDR3 length equals 11 residues. As DNA, the CDR3 is TGCGCCAGCAGCCCCGGGGATGAGCAGTTCTTC. This encodes CASSPGDEQFF.

This clone is a singleton in its sample. The chain has TRBV5-5 and TRBJ1-2; D unclear. V shed 0 bases and J shed 3 bases, with 15 bases lying between them. The CDR3 covers 16 residues. In germline, CDR1 is SGHKS, CDR2 YYEKEE (reference sequence). This CDR3 reads CASSLAGAGFHYGYTF. The DNA of the CDR3 is TGTGCCAGCAGCTTGGCGGGAGCGGGATTCCACTATGGCTACACCTTC.

The sample holds one count of this clone. The chain employs TRBV5-6 and TRBJ2-5, with a possible D match to TRBD1 (6 bases). This CDR3 comprises 15 residues. V was shortened by 4 bases and J by 3 bases, with 16 bases between the two germline ends. Germline lookup yields CDR1 SGHDT and CDR2 YYEEEE. The CDR3 loop is CASSDPGHLKETQYF. The CDR3 bases are TGTGCCAGCAGCGATCCGGGACACCTTAAAGAGACCCAGTACTTC.

The sample holds a few counts of this clone. The genes are TRBV11-2 and TRBJ1-1; D is uncertain. CDR3 length equals 13 residues. V lost 4 bases to trimming and J lost 7 bases, with 13 bases between them. Germline loops: CDR1 SGHAT, CDR2 FQNNGV. The CDR3 reads CASSSSAPHEAFF. CDR3 bases: TGTGCCAGCAGCTCGTCGGCGCCCCATGAAGCTTTCTTT.

CDR3 in amino acids: CASSQRGTGELFF. In DNA, the CDR3 is TGCGCCAGCAGCCAGAGAGGAACCGGGGAGCTGTTTTTT. This sequence joins TRBV4-1 and TRBJ2-2; D gene uncertain. The CDR3 runs to 13 residues. V gave up 3 bases and J gave up 5 bases, with 7 bases separating them. In germline, CDR1 is MGHRA, CDR2 YSYEKL.

This clone was observed a handful of times. This rearrangement joins TRBV4-3 to TRBJ2-7, with 10 bases aligning to TRBD1. This CDR3 has 15 amino acids. V lost 6 bases and J lost 1; bases outside the gene matches: 6. The germline V gene encodes CDR1 LGHNA and CDR2 YSLEER. DNA of the CDR3: TGCGCCAGCAGTCCGACAGGGGGCCAATCCTACGAGCAGTACTTC. This sequence encodes CASSPTGGQSYEQYF.

This chain joins TRBV5-8 and TRBJ2-5, with D hard to call. The CDR3 has 10 amino acids. CDR1 is SGHTS and CDR2 is YDEGEE in the germline V gene. Trimming took 5 bases from V and 2 from J, leaving 1 base between them. The CDR3 nucleotides read TGTGCCAGCAGGCAAGAGACCCAGTACTTC. Translated: CASRQETQYF. Full variable domain (rest looked up from reference TRBV5-8 and TRBJ2-5): EAGVTQSPTHLIKTRGQQATLRCSPISGHTSVYWYQQALGLGLQFLLWYDEGEERNRGNFPPRFSGRQFPNYSSELNVNALELEDSALYLCASRQETQYFGPGTRLLVL.

The rearrangement links TRBV6-5 to TRBJ1-1; no clear D. V was clipped by 8 bases and J by 1 base, with 14 bases between them. CDR1 and CDR2 (germline): MNHEY, SVGAGI. The CDR3 length is 14 residues. CDR3 sequence reads: CASRLLSWNTEAFF. The CDR3 coding sequence is TGTGCCAGCCGACTATTATCATGGAACACTGAAGCTTTCTTT.

J is TRBJ2-4 and V is TRBV23-1; D might be TRBD1 or TRBD2, each matching 5 bases. TRBV23-1 is labeled an ORF, and its function is uncertain. Trimming pared 8 bases from V and 7 bases from J, leaving 24 bases between. The CDR3 spans 16 residues. This chain's CDR3 is CASPRGLLGSLNIQYF. Written as DNA, the CDR3 is TGCGCCAGCCCTCGGGGCCTTCTTGGGAGTCTCAACATTCAGTACTTC.

The rearrangement uses TRBV18 and TRBJ2-7; 10 bases are shared with TRBD1. Germline V lookup: CDR1 KGHSH, CDR2 LQKENI. Trimming cost V 0 bases and J 6 bases; bases outside gene matches: 8. The CDR3 totals 16 residues. The DNA of the CDR3 is TGTGCCAGCTCACCACCCGGGGGACAGGGGTTATTCGAGCAGTACTTC. This sequence encodes CASSPPGGQGLFEQYF.

The chain employs TRBV6-2 or TRBV6-3 and TRBJ2-7, with unresolved D. The CDR3 runs to 13 residues. Germline-derived CDR1 and CDR2 are MNHEY and SVGEGT. Trimming cost V 2 bases and J 3 bases, with 8 bases left between them. DNA of the CDR3: TGTGCCAGCAGTTACATCTATAACTACGAGCAGTACTTC. This sequence encodes CASSYIYNYEQYF.

This clone came up a few times. The gene calls are TRBV2 and TRBJ1-3; no clear D. Looked up from germline, CDR1 is SNHLY and CDR2 is FYNNEI. The CDR3 consists of 15 residues. Trimming pared 5 bases from V and 0 bases from J, leaving 11 bases between. Here the CDR3 reads CASSPGGYSGNTIYF. The CDR3 DNA sequence: TGTGCCAGCAGTCCCGGCGGTTACTCTGGAAACACCATATATTTT. Full variable domain (outside the CDR3, taken from reference TRBV2 and TRBJ1-3): EPEVTQTPSHQVTQMGQEVILRCVPISNHLYFYWYRQILGQKVEFLVSFYNNEISEKSEIFDDQFSVERPDGSNFTLKIRSTKLEDSAMYFCASSPGGYSGNTIYFGEGSWLTVV.

The rearrangement links TRBV5-4 to TRBJ1-4; no clear D. The germline CDR1 and CDR2 sequences are SGHNT and YYREEE (reference sequence). V shed 0 bases and J shed 5 bases, with 8 bases lying between them. The CDR3 covers 14 residues. CDR3 coding DNA: TGTGCCAGCAGCTTGGAAACAGCAAATGAAAAACTGTTTTTT. Protein sequence: CASSLETANEKLFF.